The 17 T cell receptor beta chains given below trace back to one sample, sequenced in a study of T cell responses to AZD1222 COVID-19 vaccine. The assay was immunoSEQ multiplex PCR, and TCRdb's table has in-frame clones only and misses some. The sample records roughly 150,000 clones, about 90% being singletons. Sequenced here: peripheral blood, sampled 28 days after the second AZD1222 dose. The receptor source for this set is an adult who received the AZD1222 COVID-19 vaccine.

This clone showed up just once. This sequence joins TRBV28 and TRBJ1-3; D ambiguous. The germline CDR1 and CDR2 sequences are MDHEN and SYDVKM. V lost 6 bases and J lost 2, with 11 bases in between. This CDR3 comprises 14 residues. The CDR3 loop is CASRHEGPGNTIYF. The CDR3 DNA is TGTGCCAGCAGACACGAAGGTCCTGGAAACACCATATATTTT.

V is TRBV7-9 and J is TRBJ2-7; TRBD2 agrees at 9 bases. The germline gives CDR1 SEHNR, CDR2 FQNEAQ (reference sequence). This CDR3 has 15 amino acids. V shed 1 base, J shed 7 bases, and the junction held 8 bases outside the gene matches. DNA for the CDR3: TGTGCCAGCAGCTTAGAGGCGGGAGGGCTAGGAGAGCAGTACTTC. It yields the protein CASSLEAGGLGEQYF.

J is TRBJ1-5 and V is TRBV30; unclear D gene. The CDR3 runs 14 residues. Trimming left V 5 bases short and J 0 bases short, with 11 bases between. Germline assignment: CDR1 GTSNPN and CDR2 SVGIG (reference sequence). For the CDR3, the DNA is TGTGCCTGGTCGGATTTCAATAGCAATCAGCCCCAGCATTTT. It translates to CAWSDFNSNQPQHF. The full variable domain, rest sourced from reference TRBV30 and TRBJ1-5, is SQTIHQWPATLVQPVGSPLSLECTVEGTSNPNLYWYRQAAGRGLQLLFYSVGIGQISSEVPQNLSASRPQDRQFILSSKKLLLSDSGFYLCAWSDFNSNQPQHFGDGTRLSIL.

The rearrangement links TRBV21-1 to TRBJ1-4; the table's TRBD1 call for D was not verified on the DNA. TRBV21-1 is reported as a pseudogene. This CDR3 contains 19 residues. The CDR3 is CASSIRGGTGATTNEKLFF. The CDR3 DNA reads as TGTGCCAGCAGCATTCGTGGGGGGACAGGGGCTACAACTAATGAAAAACTGTTTTTT.

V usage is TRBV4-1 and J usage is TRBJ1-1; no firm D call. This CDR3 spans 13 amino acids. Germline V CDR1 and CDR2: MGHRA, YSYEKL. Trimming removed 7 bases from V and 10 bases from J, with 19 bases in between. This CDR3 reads CASKPAIGVRAFF. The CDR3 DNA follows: TGCGCCAGCAAGCCAGCTATCGGGGTGAGAGCTTTCTTT.

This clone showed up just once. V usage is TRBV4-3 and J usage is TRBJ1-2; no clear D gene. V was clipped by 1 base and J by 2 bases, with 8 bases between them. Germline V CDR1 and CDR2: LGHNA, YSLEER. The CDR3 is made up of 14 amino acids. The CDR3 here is CASSQGSANYGYTF. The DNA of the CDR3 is TGCGCCAGCAGCCAAGGGAGTGCCAACTATGGCTACACCTTC.

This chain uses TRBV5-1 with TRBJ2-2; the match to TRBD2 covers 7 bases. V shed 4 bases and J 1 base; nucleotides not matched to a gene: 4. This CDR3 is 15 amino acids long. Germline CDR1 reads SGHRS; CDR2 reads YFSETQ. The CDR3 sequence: CASSKTSMNTGELFF. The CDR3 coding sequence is TGCGCCAGCAGCAAGACTAGCATGAACACCGGGGAGCTGTTTTTT.

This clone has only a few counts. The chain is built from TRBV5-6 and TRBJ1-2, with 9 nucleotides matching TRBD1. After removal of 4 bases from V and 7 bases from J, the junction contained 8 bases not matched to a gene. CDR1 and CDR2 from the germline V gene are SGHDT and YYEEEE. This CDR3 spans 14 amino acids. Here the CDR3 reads CASSLQGAGGGYTF. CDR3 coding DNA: TGTGCCAGCAGCCTACAGGGGGCAGGTGGTGGCTACACCTTC.

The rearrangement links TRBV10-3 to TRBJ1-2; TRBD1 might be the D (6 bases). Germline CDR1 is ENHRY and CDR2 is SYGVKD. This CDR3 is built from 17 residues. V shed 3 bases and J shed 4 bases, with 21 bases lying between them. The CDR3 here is CAISERGGGRATYGYTF. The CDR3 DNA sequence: TGTGCCATCAGTGAACGCGGCGGGGGCAGGGCAACCTATGGCTACACCTTC.

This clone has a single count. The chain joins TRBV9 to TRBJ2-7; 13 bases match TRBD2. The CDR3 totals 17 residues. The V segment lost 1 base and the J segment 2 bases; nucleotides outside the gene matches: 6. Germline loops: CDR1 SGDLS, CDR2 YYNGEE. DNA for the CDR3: TGTGCCAGCAGCGTATCAATTGGGACTAGCGGGGCCTACGAGCAGTACTTC. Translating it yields CASSVSIGTSGAYEQYF.

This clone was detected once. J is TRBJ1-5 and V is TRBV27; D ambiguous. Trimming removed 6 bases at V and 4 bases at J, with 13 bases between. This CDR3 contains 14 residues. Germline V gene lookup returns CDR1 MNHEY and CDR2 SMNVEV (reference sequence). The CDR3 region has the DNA TGTGCCAGCAGCCCGGGTATTTGGAATCAGCCCCAGCATTTT. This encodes CASSPGIWNQPQHF.

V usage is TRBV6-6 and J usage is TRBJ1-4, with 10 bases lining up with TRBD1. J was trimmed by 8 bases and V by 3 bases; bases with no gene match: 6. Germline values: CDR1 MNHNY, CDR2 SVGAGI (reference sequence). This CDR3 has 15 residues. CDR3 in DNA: TGTGCCAGCAGTTATACGGGACAGGGGAGGGAAAAACTGTTTTTT. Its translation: CASSYTGQGREKLFF.

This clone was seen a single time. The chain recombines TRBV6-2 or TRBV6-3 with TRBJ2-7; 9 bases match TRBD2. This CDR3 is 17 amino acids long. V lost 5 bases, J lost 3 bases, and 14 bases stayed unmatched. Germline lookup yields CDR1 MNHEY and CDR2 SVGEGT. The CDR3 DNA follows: TGTGCCAGCAGTCCCCCCGGGCTAGCGGGAAGAAACTACGAGCAGTACTTC. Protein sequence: CASSPPGLAGRNYEQYF.

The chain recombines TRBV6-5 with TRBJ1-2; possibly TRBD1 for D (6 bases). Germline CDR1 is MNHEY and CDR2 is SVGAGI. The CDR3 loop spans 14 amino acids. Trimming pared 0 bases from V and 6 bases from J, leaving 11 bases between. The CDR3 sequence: CASSYSGGRDGYTF. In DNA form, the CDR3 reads TGTGCCAGCAGTTACTCTGGGGGGCGGGATGGCTACACCTTC.

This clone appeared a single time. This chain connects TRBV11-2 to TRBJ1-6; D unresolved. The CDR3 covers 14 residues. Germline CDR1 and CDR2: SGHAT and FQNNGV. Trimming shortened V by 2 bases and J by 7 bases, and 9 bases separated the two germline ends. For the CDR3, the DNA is TGTGCCAGCAGCTTACCCCTTGGCAATTCACCCCTCCACTTT. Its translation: CASSLPLGNSPLHF.

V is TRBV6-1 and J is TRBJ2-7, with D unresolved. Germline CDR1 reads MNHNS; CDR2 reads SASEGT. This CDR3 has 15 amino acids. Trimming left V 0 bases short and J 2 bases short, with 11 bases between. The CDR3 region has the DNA TGTGCCAGCAGTGAAGCGACGGGCGGTCCCTACGAGCAGTACTTC. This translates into CASSEATGGPYEQYF.

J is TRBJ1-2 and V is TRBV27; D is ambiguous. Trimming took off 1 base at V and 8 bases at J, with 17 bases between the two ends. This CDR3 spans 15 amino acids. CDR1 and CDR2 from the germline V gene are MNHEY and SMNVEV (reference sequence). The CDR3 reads CASSLFSTGDQGYTF. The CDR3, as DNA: TGTGCCAGCAGTTTATTTAGTACTGGGGATCAAGGCTACACCTTC.